This record covers a single T cell receptor beta chain. Its antigen specificity is not known. Nothing much larger sits one base from this clone, and base qualities are not available. Collaborating institutions collected whole blood in K2EDTA tubes following their own protocols. For TCRbeta analysis, collaborator samples were shipped as frozen whole blood, as isolated PBMCs, or as DNA extracted from either sample type. The sample comes from a study of blood T cell repertoires in COVID-19 (TCRdb year 2020). Describing the broader study: The collaborator samples originated in the United States, Italy and Spain and spanned the acute and convalescent phases of COVID-19. The material from the prospective study consisted of cDNA or gDNA derived from T cells, B-cell-depleted T cells, or PBMCs. Subjects who had been exposed to COVID-19, were actively infected with it, or had recovered from it provided the deeply sampled blood TCRbeta repertoires that made up the dataset. A freely available public database, intended as a resource for researchers studying the immune response to SARS-CoV-2, is where the repertoires were released. Samples were obtained from the ongoing ImmuneRACE study (first 160 participants) and from about 1,300 subjects provided by 6 global collaborators. Sample metadata almost always included a de-identified subject ID, COVID-19 status, age in years and sex. Where available, HLA class I and class II types were obtained from metadata supplied by the sample provider rather than from assay-based typing.

Study-wide conclusions, independent of this receptor: How much clinical and demographic metadata was included differed by source and by participant, and the metadata was provided uncurated.

TCRbeta CDR3 regions were amplified from genomic DNA using the immunoSEQ Assay, a bias-controlled multiplex PCR. As for how the authors treated the data: Within the assay, amplification of reference gene primers was used to estimate how many nucleated cells each sample contained. To quantify the absolute abundance of each unique TCRbeta CDR3 rearrangement, sequence reads were collapsed and filtered. Productive Simpson clonality was computed per sample as the square root of Simpson's diversity index over productive rearrangements. This is the immuneACCESS table as TCRdb keeps it, with only in-frame sequences that have V and J called. A part of the clones is gone; compared with another copy, unresolved V genes explain less than half, and the rest is unexplained. V and J calls and clone size come straight from that table; D and trimming were deduced from the DNA. A total of about 210,000 clones appear in this sample, about 88% of them only once. The ten largest clones take up under 2% of the sample.

Counted from cysteine to phenylalanine, this CDR3 has 15 amino acids. This entry keeps only the CDR3 DNA: 45 bases, framed from base 1. After removal of 10 bases from V and 2 bases from J, the junction retains 10 bases not matched to a gene. The germline V gene specifies ENHRY as CDR1 and SYGVKD as CDR2. The sample comprised peripheral blood. The V and J segments used are TRBV10-3 and TRBJ2-7; 11 nucleotides in the junction match TRBD1. The source of this sequence is a man between 70 and 80 years old with acute or convalescent COVID-19. CDR3 region: CATTGPGQGAYEQYF. The DNA reads as follows: TGTGCCACCACCGGTCCGGGACAGGGGGCCTACGAGCAGTACTTC.